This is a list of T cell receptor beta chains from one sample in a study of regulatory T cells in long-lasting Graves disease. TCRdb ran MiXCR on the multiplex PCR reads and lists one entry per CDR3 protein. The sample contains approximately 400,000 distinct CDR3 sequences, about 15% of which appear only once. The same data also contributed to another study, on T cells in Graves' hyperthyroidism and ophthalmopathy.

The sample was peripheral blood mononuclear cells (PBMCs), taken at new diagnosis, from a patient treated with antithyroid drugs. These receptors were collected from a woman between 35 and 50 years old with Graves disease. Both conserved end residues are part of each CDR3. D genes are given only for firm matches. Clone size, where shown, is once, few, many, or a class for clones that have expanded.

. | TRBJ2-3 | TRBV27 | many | CASRLKPGTLDTDTQYF | TGTGCCAGCAGACTCAAACCCGGTACGCTAGACACAGATACGCAGTATTTT
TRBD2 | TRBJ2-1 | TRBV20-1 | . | CSARGTSGSTYEQFF | TGCAGTGCTCGCGGGACTAGCGGGAGTACCTATGAGCAGTTCTTC
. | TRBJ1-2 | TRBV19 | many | CASSTQGRGYTF | TGTGCCAGTAGTACTCAGGGACGTGGCTACACCTTC
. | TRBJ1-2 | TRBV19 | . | CASSIFSAIDYGYTF | TGTGCCAGTAGTATATTTTCAGCCATCGACTATGGCTACACCTTC
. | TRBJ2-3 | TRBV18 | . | CASSPYPGVSSSIHTQYF | TGTGCCAGCTCTCCATACCCCGGGGTGTCGTCTAGCATCCATACGCAGTATTTT
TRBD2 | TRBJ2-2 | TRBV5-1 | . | CASSLRAGGFNTGELFF | TGCGCCAGCAGCTTGAGAGCGGGAGGATTTAACACCGGGGAGCTGTTTTTT
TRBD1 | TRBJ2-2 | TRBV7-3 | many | CASSSTGDGELFF | TGTGCCAGCAGCTCGACAGGGGACGGGGAGCTGTTTTTT
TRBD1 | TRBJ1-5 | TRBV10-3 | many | CAISQGGGDQPQHF | TGTGCCATCAGCCAGGGGGGGGGGGATCAGCCCCAGCATTTT
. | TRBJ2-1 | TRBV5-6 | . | CASSLVVLSSYNEQFF | TGTGCCAGCAGCTTGGTAGTTCTTAGCTCCTACAATGAGCAGTTCTTC
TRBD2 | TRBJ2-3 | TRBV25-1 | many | CASSESSGRDTDTQYF | TGTGCCAGCAGTGAATCTAGCGGGAGGGACACAGATACGCAGTATTTT